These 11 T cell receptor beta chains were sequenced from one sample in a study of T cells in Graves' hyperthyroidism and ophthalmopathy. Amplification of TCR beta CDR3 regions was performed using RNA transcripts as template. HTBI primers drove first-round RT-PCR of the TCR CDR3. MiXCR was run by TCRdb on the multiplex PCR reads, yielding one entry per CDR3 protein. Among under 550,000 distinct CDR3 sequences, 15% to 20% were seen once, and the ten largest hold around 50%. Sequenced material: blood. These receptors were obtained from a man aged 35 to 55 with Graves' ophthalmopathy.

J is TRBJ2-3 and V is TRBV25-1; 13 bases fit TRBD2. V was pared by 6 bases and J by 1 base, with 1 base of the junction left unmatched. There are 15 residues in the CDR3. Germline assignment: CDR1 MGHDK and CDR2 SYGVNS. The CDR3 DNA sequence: TGTGCCAGCAGGGGGACTAGCGGGGGCACAGATACGCAGTATTTT. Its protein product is CASRGTSGGTDTQYF. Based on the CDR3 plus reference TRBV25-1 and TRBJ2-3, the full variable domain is EADIYQTPRYLVIGTGKKITLECSQTMGHDKMYWYQQDPGMELHLIHYSYGVNSTEKGDLSSESTVSRIRTEHFPLTLESARPSHTSQYLCASRGTSGGTDTQYFGPGTRLTVL.

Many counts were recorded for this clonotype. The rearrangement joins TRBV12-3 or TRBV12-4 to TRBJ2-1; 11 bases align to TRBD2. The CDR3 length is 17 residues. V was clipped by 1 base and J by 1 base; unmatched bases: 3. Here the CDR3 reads CASSLGTSGRSYNEQFF. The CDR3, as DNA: TGTGCCAGCAGTTTAGGGACTAGCGGGCGGTCCTACAATGAGCAGTTCTTC.

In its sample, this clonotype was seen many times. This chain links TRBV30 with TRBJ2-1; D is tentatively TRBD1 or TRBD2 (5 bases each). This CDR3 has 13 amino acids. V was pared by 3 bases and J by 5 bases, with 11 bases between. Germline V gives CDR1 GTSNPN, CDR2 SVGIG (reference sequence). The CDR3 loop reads CAWRGRGDNEQFF. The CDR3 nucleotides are TGTGCCTGGAGAGGTCGAGGGGACAATGAGCAGTTCTTC.

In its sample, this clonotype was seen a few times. CDR3 amino acids: CASSLGVIHRNTEAFF. The CDR3 DNA sequence: TGTGCCAGCAGCTTGGGGGTCATACATCGGAACACTGAAGCTTTCTTT. The chain links TRBV5-6 to TRBJ1-1; unclear D gene. With 0 bases removed from V and 1 base from J, the gap between germline ends came to 13 bases. This CDR3 spans 16 amino acids. In germline, CDR1 is SGHDT, CDR2 YYEEEE.

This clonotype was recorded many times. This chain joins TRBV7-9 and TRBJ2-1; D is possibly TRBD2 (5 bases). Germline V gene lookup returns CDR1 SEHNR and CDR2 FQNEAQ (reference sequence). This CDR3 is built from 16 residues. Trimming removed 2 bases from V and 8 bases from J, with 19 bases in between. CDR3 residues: CASSLNPPGKADEQFF. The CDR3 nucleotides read TGTGCCAGCAGCTTAAACCCCCCCGGGAAGGCCGATGAGCAGTTCTTC.

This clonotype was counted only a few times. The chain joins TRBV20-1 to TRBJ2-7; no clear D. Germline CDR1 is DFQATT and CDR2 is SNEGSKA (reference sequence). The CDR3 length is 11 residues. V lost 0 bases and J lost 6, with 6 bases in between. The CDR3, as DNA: TGCAGTGCTAGAGATCTCCGCGAGCAGTACTTC. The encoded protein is CSARDLREQYF.

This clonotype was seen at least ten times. CDR3 protein: CASRTGSGNEQFF. The CDR3 DNA reads TGTGCCAGCAGGACCGGGAGCGGCAATGAGCAGTTCTTC. V usage is TRBV6-2 or TRBV6-3 and J usage is TRBJ2-1, with TRBD2 as a possible D gene (6 bases). The germline CDR1 and CDR2 sequences are MNHEY and SVGEGT. CDR3 length: 13 residues. V lost 6 bases and J lost 6, with 12 bases in between.

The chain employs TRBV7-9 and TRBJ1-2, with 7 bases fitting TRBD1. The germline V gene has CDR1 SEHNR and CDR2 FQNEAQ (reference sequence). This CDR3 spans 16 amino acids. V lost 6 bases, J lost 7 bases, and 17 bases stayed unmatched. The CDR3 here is CASSLGQSRYTAGYTF. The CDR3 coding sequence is TGTGCCAGCAGTTTGGGACAGTCCCGATACACGGCTGGCTACACCTTC.

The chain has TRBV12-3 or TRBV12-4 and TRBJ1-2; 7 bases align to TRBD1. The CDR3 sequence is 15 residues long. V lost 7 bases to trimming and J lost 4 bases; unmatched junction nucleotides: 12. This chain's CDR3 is CASTSPGQLIYGYTF. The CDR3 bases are TGTGCCAGCACCTCGCCGGGACAGTTAATCTATGGCTACACCTTC.

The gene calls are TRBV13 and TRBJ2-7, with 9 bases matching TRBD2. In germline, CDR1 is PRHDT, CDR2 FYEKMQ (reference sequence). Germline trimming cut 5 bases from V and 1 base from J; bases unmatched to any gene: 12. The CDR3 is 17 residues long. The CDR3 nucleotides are TGTGCCAGCAGCCCCATGGGTTCTAGCGGGGCTTCCTACGAGCAGTACTTC. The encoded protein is CASSPMGSSGASYEQYF.

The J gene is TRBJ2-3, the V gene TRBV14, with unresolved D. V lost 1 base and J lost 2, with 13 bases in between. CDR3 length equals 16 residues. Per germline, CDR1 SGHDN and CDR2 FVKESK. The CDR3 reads CASSQGLRLTTDTQYF. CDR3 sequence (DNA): TGTGCCAGCAGCCAAGGGCTAAGGCTAACCACAGATACGCAGTATTTT.